The rows below give T cell receptor beta chains drawn from one sample of a study of shared clonotypes between healthy human individuals. This table comes from immunoSEQ multiplex PCR, and its TCRdb copy is limited to in-frame clones, with some not included. Altogether approximately 2,200,000 clones are present, about 92% being singletons, with the ten largest covering roughly 1.7%. The sample was naive CD8+ T cells from PBMCs. All receptors come from a man in his late teens or twenties in good health. Some clones in this sample may be carry-over from other donors' samples. CDR3s include the opening cysteine and the closing phenylalanine or tryptophan. D genes are given only for firm matches. The size of a clone is reported for some rows only, either as once, few or many, or as a class for expanded clones.

d_call,v_call,clone_size,j_call,cdr3_aa,cdr3_nt
-,TRBV19,-,TRBJ1-3,CASSIGGNTIYF,TGTGCCAGTAGTATAGGAGGAAACACCATATATTTT
-,TRBV9,-,TRBJ2-1,CASSRGRGDEQFF,TGTGCCAGCAGCCGAGGACGGGGCGATGAGCAGTTCTTC
TRBD2,TRBV5-1,-,TRBJ2-7,CASSLAGGLRGEQYF,TGCGCCAGCAGCTTAGCGGGAGGGCTGAGAGGGGAGCAGTACTTC
-,TRBV28,once,TRBJ2-7,CATNRWVRGHEQYF,TGTGCCACGAACCGGTGGGTGAGGGGACACGAGCAGTACTTC
-,TRBV6-6,-,TRBJ2-1,CASSYSGAGPYNEQFF,TGTGCCAGCAGTTACTCAGGAGCGGGCCCCTACAATGAGCAGTTCTTC
TRBD1,TRBV27,-,TRBJ1-2,CASSLKTGAYGYTF,TGTGCCAGCAGTTTGAAGACAGGGGCTTATGGCTACACCTTC
TRBD1,TRBV6-5,-,TRBJ2-1,CASSYFRTGAYNEQFF,TGTGCCAGCAGTTACTTCAGGACAGGGGCCTACAATGAGCAGTTCTTC
-,TRBV9,-,TRBJ2-1,CASGEVVSSYNEQFF,TGTGCCAGCGGAGAGGTAGTTAGCTCCTACAATGAGCAGTTCTTC
-,TRBV28,-,TRBJ1-2,CASTLRVQVDGYTF,TGTGCCAGCACACTCCGGGTCCAAGTGGATGGCTACACCTTC
TRBD2,TRBV4-1,-,TRBJ2-7,CASSQASGNNEQYF,TGCGCCAGCAGCCAGGCTAGCGGAAATAACGAGCAGTACTTC
-,TRBV11-2,-,TRBJ2-3,CASSLEIGMADTQYF,TGTGCCAGCAGCTTAGAGATAGGGATGGCAGATACGCAGTATTTT
TRBD2,TRBV7-8,once,TRBJ2-1,CASSTGLAVDEQFF,TGTGCCAGCAGCACGGGACTAGCAGTCGATGAGCAGTTCTTC
TRBD1,TRBV7-8,-,TRBJ2-1,CASSSETGYNEQFF,TGTGCCAGCAGCTCCGAGACAGGGTACAATGAGCAGTTCTTC
TRBD2,TRBV5-5,once,TRBJ2-1,CASSPGLAGGYNEQFF,TGTGCCAGCAGCCCTGGACTAGCGGGAGGGTACAATGAGCAGTTCTTC
-,TRBV28,-,TRBJ2-1,CASSSRWLALSSYNEQFF,TGTGCCAGCAGTTCCCGGTGGCTAGCGTTGAGCTCCTACAATGAGCAGTTCTTC
-,TRBV5-1,-,TRBJ2-7,CASSLHSSYEQYF,TGCGCCAGCAGCTTACACAGCTCCTACGAGCAGTACTTC
-,TRBV28,-,TRBJ2-5,CASSLVTGPAQETQYF,TGTGCCAGCAGTTTAGTCACCGGGCCCGCCCAAGAGACCCAGTACTTC
-,TRBV10-1,-,TRBJ1-4,CASSDRKGHPKGEKLFF,TGCGCCAGCAGTGATCGAAAAGGACACCCGAAAGGGGAAAAACTGTTTTTT
-,TRBV19,once,TRBJ2-3,CASSPINPSTDTQYF,TGTGCCAGTAGTCCGATTAACCCCTCCACAGATACGCAGTATTTT
-,TRBV11-2,-,TRBJ2-7,CASSLERTILSYEQYF,TGTGCCAGCAGCTTAGAGAGGACAATTCTCTCCTACGAGCAGTACTTC
-,TRBV7-6,-,TRBJ2-1,CASSFGSEQFF,TGTGCCAGCAGCTTCGGTAGTGAGCAGTTCTTC
-,TRBV12-5,-,TRBJ2-3,CASGLVLMTEYTDTQYF,TGTGCTAGTGGTTTGGTACTTATGACAGAGTACACAGATACGCAGTATTTT
-,TRBV28,-,TRBJ1-1,CASTSANRVNTEAFF,TGTGCCAGCACTTCGGCCAACAGAGTGAACACTGAAGCTTTCTTT
TRBD2,TRBV29-1,-,TRBJ2-7,CSAGLAGAHEQYF,TGCAGCGCCGGACTAGCGGGAGCCCACGAGCAGTACTTC
-,TRBV6-5,-,TRBJ2-7,CASSPPRVQTGEQYF,TGTGCCAGCAGCCCACCCAGGGTTCAAACGGGCGAGCAGTACTTC
TRBD1,TRBV6-5,-,TRBJ2-7,CARTRDRATYEQYF,TGTGCCAGGACCCGGGACAGGGCCACCTACGAGCAGTACTTC
-,TRBV7-2,-,TRBJ1-2,CASSPRTWTNYGYTF,TGTGCCAGCAGCCCGAGAACATGGACTAACTATGGCTACACCTTC
TRBD1,TRBV7-3,-,TRBJ2-7,CASSLEAGGYEQYF,TGTGCCAGCAGCTTAGAGGCAGGGGGTTACGAGCAGTACTTC
TRBD2,TRBV27,-,TRBJ2-5,CASSLLASGLQETQYF,TGTGCCAGCAGTTTATTGGCTAGCGGGCTCCAAGAGACCCAGTACTTC
TRBD2,TRBV9,-,TRBJ2-1,CASSVNSGRGYNEQFF,TGTGCCAGCAGCGTAAATAGCGGGAGGGGTTACAATGAGCAGTTCTTC
TRBD1,TRBV11-2,few,TRBJ1-1,CASSQWTGRDTEAFF,TGTGCCAGCAGCCAGTGGACAGGGCGTGACACTGAAGCTTTCTTT
-,TRBV4-3,-,TRBJ1-2,CASSQVSDGMNYGYTF,TGCGCCAGCAGCCAAGTCTCCGACGGGATGAACTATGGCTACACCTTC
TRBD1,TRBV6-1,-,TRBJ1-2,CASSEGQTYGYTF,TGTGCCAGCAGTGAGGGACAGACCTATGGCTACACCTTC
-,TRBV19,-,TRBJ2-2,CASSTPPTGELFF,TGTGCCAGTAGTACCCCCCCGACCGGGGAGCTGTTTTTT
TRBD1,TRBV7-8,-,TRBJ2-7,CASSLLGTGDEQYF,TGTGCCAGCAGCCTCCTCGGGACAGGGGATGAGCAGTACTTC
-,TRBV27,-,TRBJ1-2,CASSPFTGNYGYTF,TGTGCCAGCAGCCCATTTACGGGAAACTATGGCTACACCTTC
-,TRBV2,once,TRBJ1-4,CASSEPEETTNEKLFF,TGTGCCAGCAGTGAACCCGAAGAAACAACTAATGAAAAACTGTTTTTT
-,TRBV6-1,-,TRBJ2-7,CASSEMTGSTYEQYF,TGTGCCAGCAGTGAGATGACAGGCTCTACCTACGAGCAGTACTTC